This T cell receptor beta chain is drawn from a study of Graves' ophthalmopathy and Graves' hyperthyroidism. Findings of the study overall: Ophthalmopathy progression was predicted with approximately 64% sensitivity and 72% to 75% specificity. In blood appeared most of the expanded thyroid clonotypes whose frequency exceeded 0.001. Ophthalmopathy and stable hyperthyroidism were discriminated by a 13-signature model, with over 85% sensitivity and approximately 78% specificity.

A remark on this clonotype: As yet, its antigen is unknown.

Amplification of the TCR beta CDR3 regions used RNA transcripts (as template). An opening RT-PCR round employed HTBI primers and preceded a second-round multiplex PCR. Using its own MiXCR run on the multiplex PCR reads, TCRdb lists one record per CDR3 protein. The table shows 450,000 or so distinct CDR3 sequences, with 14% occurring only once. The length of the CDR3 is 13 residues. V dropped 7 bases and J dropped 7 bases, with 16 bases sitting between them. This TCR was sampled from a woman aged 25 to 39 with Graves' ophthalmopathy. Sequenced input: blood. The J gene is TRBJ1-2, the V gene TRBV12-3 or TRBV12-4; D not resolved. CDR3 sequence: CASTEAGDGGYTF. As DNA, the CDR3 is TGTGCCAGCACCGAAGCCGGCGATGGTGGCTACACCTTC.